Included here is one T cell receptor (beta chain) sequence, with context. These data originate in a study of cytomegalovirus exposure and HLA in healthy donors. Study overall: Of several hundred genotyped donors, about 80% clustered with self-reported Caucasian donors.

Germline lookup yields CDR1 SQVTM and CDR2 ANQGSEA. The CDR3 consists of 13 residues. Trimming stripped 4 bases from V and 3 bases from J, with 13 bases between. It was with 60 Vbeta and 13 Jbeta primers that the PCR ran. Profiled with immunoSEQ multiplex PCR; TCRdb holds only in-frame clones, not every one. The top ten hold about 2.1% of the sample, which has some 140,000 clones, around 68% seen once. The sample was PBMCs. V usage is TRBV29-1 and J usage is TRBJ2-7, with a tentative D call TRBD1 (5 bases). The clonotype was recovered from a man aged 25 to 40 in good health and CMV-seronegative. The CDR3 reads CSVAQGSIYEQYF. CDR3 bases: TGCAGCGTTGCCCAGGGATCGATCTACGAGCAGTACTTC.